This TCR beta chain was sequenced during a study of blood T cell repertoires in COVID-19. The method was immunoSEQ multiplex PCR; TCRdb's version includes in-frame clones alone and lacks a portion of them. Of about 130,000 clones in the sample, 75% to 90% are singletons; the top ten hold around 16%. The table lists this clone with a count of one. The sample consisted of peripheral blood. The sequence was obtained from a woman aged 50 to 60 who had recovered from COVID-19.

The CDR3 loop is CASSVVTSGKNEQFF. CDR3 DNA sequence: TGTGCCAGCAGCGTAGTGACTAGCGGGAAGAATGAGCAGTTCTTC. This rearrangement joins TRBV9 to TRBJ2-1; 11 nucleotides line up with TRBD2. The germline gives CDR1 SGDLS, CDR2 YYNGEE. Germline trimming cut 0 bases from V and 7 bases from J; bases unmatched to any gene: 3. The length of the CDR3 is 15 residues.